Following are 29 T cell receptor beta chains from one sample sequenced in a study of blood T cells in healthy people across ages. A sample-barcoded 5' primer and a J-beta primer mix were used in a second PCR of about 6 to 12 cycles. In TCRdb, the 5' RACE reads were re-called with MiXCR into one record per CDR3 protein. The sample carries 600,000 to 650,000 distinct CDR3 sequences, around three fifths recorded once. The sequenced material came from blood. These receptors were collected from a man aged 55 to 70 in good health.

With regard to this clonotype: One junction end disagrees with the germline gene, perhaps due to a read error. CDR3 bases: TGCGTCAGCAGCCCGGACCGGTACCAAGAGACCCAGTACTTC. Its protein product is CVSSPDRYQETQYF. V and J are TRBV10-2 and TRBJ2-5; D gene ambiguous. Germline CDR1 WSHSY, CDR2 SAAADI. CDR3 length equals 14 residues.

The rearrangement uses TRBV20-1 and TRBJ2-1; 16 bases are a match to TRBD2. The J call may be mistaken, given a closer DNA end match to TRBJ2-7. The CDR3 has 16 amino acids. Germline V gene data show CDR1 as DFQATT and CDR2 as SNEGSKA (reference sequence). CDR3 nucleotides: TGCAGTGCGGGGACTAGCGGGGGGGTCTCCTACAATGAGCAGTACTTC. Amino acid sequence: CSAGTSGGVSYNEQYF.

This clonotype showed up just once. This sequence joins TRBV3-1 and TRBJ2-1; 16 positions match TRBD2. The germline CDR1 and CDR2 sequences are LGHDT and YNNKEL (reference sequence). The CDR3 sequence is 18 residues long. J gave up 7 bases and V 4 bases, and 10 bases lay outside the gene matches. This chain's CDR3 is CASSPGTSGGAAVNEQFF. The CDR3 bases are TGTGCCAGCAGCCCCGGGACTAGCGGGGGGGCCGCGGTAAATGAGCAGTTCTTC.

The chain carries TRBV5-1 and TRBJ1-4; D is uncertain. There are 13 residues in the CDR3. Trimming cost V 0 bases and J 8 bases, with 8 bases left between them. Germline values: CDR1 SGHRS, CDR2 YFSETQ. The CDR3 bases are TGCGCCAGCAGCTTGGCGGGGAGGGAAAAACTGTTTTTT. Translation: CASSLAGREKLFF. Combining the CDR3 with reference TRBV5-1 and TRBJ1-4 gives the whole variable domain KAGVTQTPRYLIKTRGQQVTLSCSPISGHRSVSWYQQTPGQGLQFLFEYFSETQRNKGNFPGRFSGRQFSNSRSEMNVSTLELGDSALYLCASSLAGREKLFFGSGTQLSVL.

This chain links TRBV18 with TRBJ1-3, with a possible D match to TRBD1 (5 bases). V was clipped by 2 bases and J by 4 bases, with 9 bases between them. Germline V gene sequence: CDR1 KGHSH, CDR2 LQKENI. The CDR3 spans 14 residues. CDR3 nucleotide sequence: TGTGCCAGCTCACCAGAGGGACCCGGAAACACCATATATTTT. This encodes CASSPEGPGNTIYF.

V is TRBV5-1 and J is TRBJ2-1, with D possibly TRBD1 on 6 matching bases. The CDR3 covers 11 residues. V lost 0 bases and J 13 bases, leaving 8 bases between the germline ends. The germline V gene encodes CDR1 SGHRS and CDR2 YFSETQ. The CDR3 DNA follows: TGCGCCAGCAGCTTGGGACAGGTCCAGTTCTTC. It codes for CASSLGQVQFF.

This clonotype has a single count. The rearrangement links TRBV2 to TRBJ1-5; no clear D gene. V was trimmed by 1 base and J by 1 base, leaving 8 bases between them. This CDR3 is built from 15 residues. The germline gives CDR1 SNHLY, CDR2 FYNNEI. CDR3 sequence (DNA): TGTGCCAGCAGTGAAGAGTACGGCAGCAATCAGCCCCAGCATTTT. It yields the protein CASSEEYGSNQPQHF. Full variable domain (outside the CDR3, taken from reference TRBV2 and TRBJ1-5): EPEVTQTPSHQVTQMGQEVILRCVPISNHLYFYWYRQILGQKVEFLVSFYNNEISEKSEIFDDQFSVERPDGSNFTLKIRSTKLEDSAMYFCASSEEYGSNQPQHFGDGTRLSIL.

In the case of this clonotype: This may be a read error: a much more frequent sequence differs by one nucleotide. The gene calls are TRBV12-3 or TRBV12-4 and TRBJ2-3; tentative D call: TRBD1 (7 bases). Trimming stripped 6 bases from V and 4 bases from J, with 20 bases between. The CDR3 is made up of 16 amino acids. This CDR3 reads CASSRGSTGISDTQYF. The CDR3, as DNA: TGTGCCAGCAGCCGGGGGTCGACAGGGATATCAGATACGCAGTATTTT.

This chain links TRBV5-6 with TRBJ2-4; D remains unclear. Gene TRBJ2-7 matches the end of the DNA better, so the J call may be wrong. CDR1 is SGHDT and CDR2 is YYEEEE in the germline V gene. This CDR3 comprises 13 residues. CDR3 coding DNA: TGTGCCAGCAGCCTCGAGTATGGCGACGAGCAGTACTTC. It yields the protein CASSLEYGDEQYF.

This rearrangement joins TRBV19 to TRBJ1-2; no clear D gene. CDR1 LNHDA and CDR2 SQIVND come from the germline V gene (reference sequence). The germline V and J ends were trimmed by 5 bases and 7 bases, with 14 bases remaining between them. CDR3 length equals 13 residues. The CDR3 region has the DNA TGTGCCAGTAGTCCGGGCCCGGGCGGTGGCTACACCTTC. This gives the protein CASSPGPGGGYTF. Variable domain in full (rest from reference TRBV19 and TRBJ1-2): DGGITQSPKYLFRKEGQNVTLSCEQNLNHDAMYWYRQDPGQGLRLIYYSQIVNDFQKGDIAEGYSVSREKKESFPLTVTSAQKNPTAFYLCASSPGPGGGYTFGSGTRLTVV.

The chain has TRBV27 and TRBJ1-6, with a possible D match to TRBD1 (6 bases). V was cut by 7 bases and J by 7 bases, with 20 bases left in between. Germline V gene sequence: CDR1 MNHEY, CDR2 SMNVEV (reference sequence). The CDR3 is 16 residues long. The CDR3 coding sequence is TGTGCCAGCAATCGGGACCAGGGGCGATTCAATTCACCCCTCCACTTT. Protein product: CASNRDQGRFNSPLHF.

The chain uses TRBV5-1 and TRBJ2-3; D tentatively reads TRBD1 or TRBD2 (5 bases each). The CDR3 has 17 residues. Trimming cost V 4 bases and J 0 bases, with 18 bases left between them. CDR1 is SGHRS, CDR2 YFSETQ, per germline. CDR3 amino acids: CASSVIRDVISTDTQYF. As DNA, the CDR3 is TGCGCCAGCAGCGTAATCCGGGACGTCATTAGCACAGATACGCAGTATTTT.

CDR3 nucleotides: TGTGCCAGCAGACCTGCCCGGGGCCGAGGGACTGAAGCTTTCTTT. As protein: CASRPARGRGTEAFF. The V gene is TRBV6-5, the J gene TRBJ1-1, with D possibly matching TRBD1 (5 bases). V was clipped by 6 bases and J by 5 bases, with 19 bases between them. This CDR3 is built from 15 residues. The germline V gene has CDR1 MNHEY and CDR2 SVGAGI.

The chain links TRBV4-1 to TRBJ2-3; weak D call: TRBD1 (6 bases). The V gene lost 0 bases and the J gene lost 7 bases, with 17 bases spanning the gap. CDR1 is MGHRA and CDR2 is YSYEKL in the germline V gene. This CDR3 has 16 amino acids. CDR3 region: CASSQDPGTGTNTQYF. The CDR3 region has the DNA TGCGCCAGCAGCCAAGATCCGGGGACCGGGACAAATACGCAGTATTTT.

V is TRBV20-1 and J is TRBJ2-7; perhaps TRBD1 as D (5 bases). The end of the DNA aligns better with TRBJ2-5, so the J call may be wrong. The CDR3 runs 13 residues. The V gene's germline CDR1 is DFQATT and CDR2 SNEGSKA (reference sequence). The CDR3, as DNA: TGCAGTGCTAGAGGTGGCAGGGAAGAGACCCAGTACTTC. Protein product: CSARGGREETQYF.

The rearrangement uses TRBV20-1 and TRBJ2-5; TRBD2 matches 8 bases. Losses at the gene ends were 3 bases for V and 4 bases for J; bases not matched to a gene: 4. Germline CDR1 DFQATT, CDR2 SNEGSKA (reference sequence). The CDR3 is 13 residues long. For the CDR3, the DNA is TGCAGTGCTAGCCGAACTAGCGGAGAGACCCAGTACTTC. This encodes CSASRTSGETQYF.

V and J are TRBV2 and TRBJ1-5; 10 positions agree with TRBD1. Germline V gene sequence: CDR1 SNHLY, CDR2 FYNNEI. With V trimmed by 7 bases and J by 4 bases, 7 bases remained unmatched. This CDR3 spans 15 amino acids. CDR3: CASNLRTGGNQPQHF. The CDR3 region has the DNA TGTGCCAGCAATCTTCGGACAGGGGGGAATCAGCCCCAGCATTTT.

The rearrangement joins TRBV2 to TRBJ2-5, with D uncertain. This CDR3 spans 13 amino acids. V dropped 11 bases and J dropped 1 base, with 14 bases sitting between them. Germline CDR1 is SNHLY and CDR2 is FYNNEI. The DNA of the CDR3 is TGTGCCGTCCAAGCCCAGGTCCAAGAGACCCAGTACTTC. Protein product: CAVQAQVQETQYF.

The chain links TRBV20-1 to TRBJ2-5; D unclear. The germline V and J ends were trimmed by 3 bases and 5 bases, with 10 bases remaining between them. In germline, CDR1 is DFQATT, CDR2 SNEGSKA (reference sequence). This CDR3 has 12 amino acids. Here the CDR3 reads CSARLVAETQYF. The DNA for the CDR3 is TGCAGTGCTAGGTTAGTGGCGGAGACCCAGTACTTC.

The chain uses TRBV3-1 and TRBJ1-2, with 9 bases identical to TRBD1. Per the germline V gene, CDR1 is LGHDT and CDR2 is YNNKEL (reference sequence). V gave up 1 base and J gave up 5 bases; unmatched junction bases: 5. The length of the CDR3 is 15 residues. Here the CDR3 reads CASSQASDRGYGYTF. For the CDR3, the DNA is TGTGCCAGCAGCCAAGCAAGCGACAGGGGGTATGGCTACACCTTC.

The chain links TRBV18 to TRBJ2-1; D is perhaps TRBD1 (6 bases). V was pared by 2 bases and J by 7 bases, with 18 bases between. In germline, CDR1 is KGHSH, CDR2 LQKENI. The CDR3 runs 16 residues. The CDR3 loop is CASSPIKQGHLNEQFF. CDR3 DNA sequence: TGTGCCAGCTCACCAATAAAACAGGGTCATTTGAATGAGCAGTTCTTC.

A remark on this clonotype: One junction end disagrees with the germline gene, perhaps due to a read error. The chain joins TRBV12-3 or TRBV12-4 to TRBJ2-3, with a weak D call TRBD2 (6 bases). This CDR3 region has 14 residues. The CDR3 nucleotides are TGTGCCAGCAGTGGCGGGGTGAGCGGAGATACGCAATATTTT. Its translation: CASSGGVSGDTQYF.

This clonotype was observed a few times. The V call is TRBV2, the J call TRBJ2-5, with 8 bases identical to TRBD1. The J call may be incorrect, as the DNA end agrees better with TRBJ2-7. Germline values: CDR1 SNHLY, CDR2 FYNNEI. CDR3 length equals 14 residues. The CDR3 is CASSEAQGASEQYF. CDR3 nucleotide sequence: TGTGCCAGCAGTGAAGCTCAGGGGGCCAGCGAGCAGTACTTC.

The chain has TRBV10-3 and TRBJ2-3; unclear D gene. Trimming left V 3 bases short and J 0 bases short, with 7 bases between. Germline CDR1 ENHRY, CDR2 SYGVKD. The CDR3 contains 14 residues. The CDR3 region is CAISDRRSTDTQYF. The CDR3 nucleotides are TGTGCCATCAGTGACCGGCGGAGCACAGATACGCAGTATTTT.

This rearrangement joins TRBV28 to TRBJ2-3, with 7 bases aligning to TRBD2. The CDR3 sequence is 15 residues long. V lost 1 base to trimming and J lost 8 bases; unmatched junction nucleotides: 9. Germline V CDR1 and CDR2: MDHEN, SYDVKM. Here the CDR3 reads CASSLSLAVSFTQYF. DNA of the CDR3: TGTGCCAGCAGTTTATCCCTAGCGGTTTCTTTTACGCAGTATTTT.

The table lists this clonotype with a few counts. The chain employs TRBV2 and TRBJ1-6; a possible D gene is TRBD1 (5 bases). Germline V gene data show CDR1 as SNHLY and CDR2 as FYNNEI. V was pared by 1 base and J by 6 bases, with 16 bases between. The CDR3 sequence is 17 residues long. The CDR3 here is CASSEGEGEGFNSPLHF. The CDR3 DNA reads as TGTGCCAGCAGTGAAGGAGAAGGAGAGGGGTTTAATTCACCCCTCCACTTT.

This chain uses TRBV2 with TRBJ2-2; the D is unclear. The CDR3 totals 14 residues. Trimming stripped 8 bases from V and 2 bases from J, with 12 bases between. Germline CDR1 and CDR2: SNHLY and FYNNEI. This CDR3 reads CASHRQVNTGELFF. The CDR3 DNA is TGTGCCAGCCATCGGCAGGTTAACACCGGGGAGCTGTTTTTT.

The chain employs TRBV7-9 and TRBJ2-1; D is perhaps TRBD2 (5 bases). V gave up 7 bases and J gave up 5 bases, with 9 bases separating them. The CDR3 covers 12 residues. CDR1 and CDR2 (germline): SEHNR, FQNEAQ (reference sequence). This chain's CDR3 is CASTPGNNEQFF. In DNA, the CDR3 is TGTGCCAGCACCCCGGGGAACAATGAGCAGTTCTTC.

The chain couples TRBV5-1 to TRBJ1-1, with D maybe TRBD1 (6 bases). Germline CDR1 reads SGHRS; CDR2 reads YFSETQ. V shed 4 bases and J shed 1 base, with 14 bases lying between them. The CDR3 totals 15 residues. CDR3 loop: CASSPGGAQNTEAFF. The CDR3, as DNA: TGCGCCAGCAGCCCTGGGGGGGCGCAGAACACTGAAGCTTTCTTT.